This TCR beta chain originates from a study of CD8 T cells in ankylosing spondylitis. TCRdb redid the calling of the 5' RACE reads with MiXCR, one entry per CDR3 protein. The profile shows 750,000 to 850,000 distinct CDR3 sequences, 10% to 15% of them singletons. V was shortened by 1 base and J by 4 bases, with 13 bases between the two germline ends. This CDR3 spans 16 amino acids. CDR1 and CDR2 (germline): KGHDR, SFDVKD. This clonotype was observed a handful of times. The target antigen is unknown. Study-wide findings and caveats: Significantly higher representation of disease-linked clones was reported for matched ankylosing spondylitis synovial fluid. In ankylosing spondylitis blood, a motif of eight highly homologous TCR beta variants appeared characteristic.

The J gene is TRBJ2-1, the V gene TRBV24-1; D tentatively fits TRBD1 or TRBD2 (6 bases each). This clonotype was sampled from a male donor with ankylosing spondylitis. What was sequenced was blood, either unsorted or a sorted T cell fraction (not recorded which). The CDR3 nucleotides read TGTGCCACCAGTGATTTCAAACAGGGAGGTTACAATGAGCAGTTCTTC. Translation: CATSDFKQGGYNEQFF.